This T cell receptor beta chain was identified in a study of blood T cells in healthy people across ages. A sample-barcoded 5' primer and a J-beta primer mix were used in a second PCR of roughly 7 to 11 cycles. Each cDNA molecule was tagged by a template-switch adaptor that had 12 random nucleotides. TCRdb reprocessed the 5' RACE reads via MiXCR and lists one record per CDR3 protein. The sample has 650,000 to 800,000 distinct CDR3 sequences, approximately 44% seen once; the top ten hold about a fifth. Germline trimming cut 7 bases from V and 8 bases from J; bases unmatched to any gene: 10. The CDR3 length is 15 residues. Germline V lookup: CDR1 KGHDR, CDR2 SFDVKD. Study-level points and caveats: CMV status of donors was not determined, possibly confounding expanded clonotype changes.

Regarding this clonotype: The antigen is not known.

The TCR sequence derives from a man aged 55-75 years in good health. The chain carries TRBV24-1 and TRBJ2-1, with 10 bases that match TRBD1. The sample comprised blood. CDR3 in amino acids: CATSPGGQGFYEQFF. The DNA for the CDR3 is TGTGCCACCAGCCCCGGGGGACAGGGGTTCTATGAGCAGTTCTTC.